The 30 T cell receptor beta chains given below trace back to one sample, sequenced in a study of technical replicates of blood from a few donors (dated by TCRdb to 2015 to 2018). Library construction relied on the immunoSEQ multiplex PCR assay. The immuneACCESS repertoire file appears here via TCRdb, limited to in-frame rearrangements. These files lack a portion of the clones; in checked studies, under half of the deficit traces to unresolved V genes, and the cause of the others is not known. The sample yields roughly 6,900 clones; roughly 95% were counted once. The ten most abundant clones make up around 7.2% of the sample. The source material was PBMCs. Source of these receptors: a human donor in good health.

The chain couples TRBV6-5 to TRBJ1-2; maybe TRBD1 (6 bases). The CDR3 is made up of 14 amino acids. With 6 bases removed from V and 0 bases from J, the gap between germline ends came to 11 bases. The V gene's germline CDR1 is MNHEY and CDR2 SVGAGI. CDR3 nucleotide sequence: TGTGCCAGCAGGGACAGCCAAGCTAACTATGGCTACACCTTC. This encodes CASRDSQANYGYTF.

This clone was picked up a small number of times. The V and J genes are TRBV28 and TRBJ1-2; 9 bases match TRBD1. Germline V lookup: CDR1 MDHEN, CDR2 SYDVKM. There are 15 residues in the CDR3. Trimming removed 7 bases from V and 1 base from J; junction bases left unmatched: 7. CDR3 sequence reads: CASTATGGYNYGYTF. CDR3 DNA sequence: TGTGCCAGCACCGCGACAGGGGGATATAACTATGGCTACACCTTC.

The chain couples TRBV6-1 to TRBJ1-5; possible D gene TRBD1, 6 bases. The germline V gene encodes CDR1 MNHNS and CDR2 SASEGT. Trimming pared 3 bases from V and 2 bases from J, leaving 11 bases between. The CDR3 is made up of 15 amino acids. CDR3 sequence reads: CASSDEGVGNQPQHF. CDR3 bases: TGTGCCAGCAGTGACGAGGGGGTGGGCAATCAGCCCCAGCATTTT.

The chain has TRBV5-4 and TRBJ2-5, with 7 nucleotides matching TRBD1. The CDR3 length is 13 residues. V lost 3 bases to trimming and J lost 6 bases; unmatched junction nucleotides: 5. The V gene's germline CDR1 is SGHNT and CDR2 YYREEE (reference sequence). The CDR3 reads CASSSDRAKTQYF. Written as DNA, the CDR3 is TGTGCCAGCAGCTCTGACAGGGCCAAGACCCAGTACTTC. The full variable domain, its missing parts supplied by reference TRBV5-4 and TRBJ2-5, is ETGVTQSPTHLIKTRGQQVTLRCSSQSGHNTVSWYQQALGQGPQFIFQYYREEENGRGNFPPRFSGLQFPNYSSELNVNALELDDSALYLCASSSDRAKTQYFGPGTRLLVL.

The chain combines TRBV7-2 with TRBJ2-7; 10 positions match TRBD2. The CDR3 consists of 17 residues. V lost 5 bases and J lost 5; bases outside the gene matches: 15. Germline V CDR1 and CDR2: SGHTA, FQGNSA. The chain's CDR3 is CASSLPPSGGSRNEQYF. In DNA, the CDR3 is TGTGCCAGCAGCCTCCCCCCTAGCGGGGGATCGAGGAACGAGCAGTACTTC. The full variable domain, in which reference TRBV7-2 and TRBJ2-7 provide the parts outside the CDR3, is GAGVSQSPSNKVTEKGKDVELRCDPISGHTALYWYRQSLGQGLEFLIYFQGNSAPDKSGLPSDRFSAERTGGSVSTLTIQRTQQEDSAVYLCASSLPPSGGSRNEQYFGPGTRLTVT.

This rearrangement joins TRBV2 to TRBJ2-1; 9 bases line up with TRBD2. V shed 9 bases, J shed 5 bases, and the junction held 8 bases outside the gene matches. The germline CDR1 and CDR2 sequences are SNHLY and FYNNEI. CDR3 length: 14 residues. CDR3 coding DNA: TGTGCCAGGACCAGGACTAGCGTCAACAATGAGCAGTTCTTC. It encodes CARTRTSVNNEQFF.

The J gene is TRBJ2-3, the V gene TRBV7-9; 10 positions match TRBD2. V was pared by 0 bases and J by 1 base, with 1 base of the junction left unmatched. Germline-derived CDR1 and CDR2 are SEHNR and FQNEAQ (reference sequence). The CDR3 contains 16 residues. The CDR3 loop reads CASSLALAGGTDTQYF. CDR3 nucleotides: TGTGCCAGCAGCTTAGCGCTAGCGGGAGGCACAGATACGCAGTATTTT.

This rearrangement joins TRBV9 to TRBJ1-1, with D tentatively TRBD1 (5 bases). Germline V gene data show CDR1 as SGDLS and CDR2 as YYNGEE. V lost 0 bases, J lost 0 bases, and 9 bases lay in between. The CDR3 loop spans 15 amino acids. CDR3 sequence reads: CASSVDRGMNTEAFF. As DNA, the CDR3 is TGTGCCAGCAGCGTAGATCGGGGGATGAACACTGAAGCTTTCTTT.

The V gene is TRBV29-1, the J gene TRBJ2-7; 8 positions agree with TRBD1. This CDR3 contains 13 residues. Looked up from germline, CDR1 is SQVTM and CDR2 is ANQGSEA. V was pared by 6 bases and J by 1 base, with 5 bases of the junction left unmatched. CDR3 residues: CSVPGQDSYEQYF. The CDR3 bases are TGCAGCGTGCCGGGACAGGATTCCTACGAGCAGTACTTC.

V usage is TRBV5-8 and J usage is TRBJ2-4, with D tentatively TRBD1 (5 bases). CDR1 SGHTS and CDR2 YDEGEE come from the germline V gene. With 5 bases removed from V and 8 bases from J, the gap between germline ends came to 17 bases. This CDR3 has 14 amino acids. CDR3 in amino acids: CASSFPQGFDIQYF. CDR3 coding DNA: TGTGCCAGCAGTTTCCCTCAGGGCTTCGACATTCAGTACTTC.

The gene calls are TRBV27 and TRBJ2-6, with 8 bases matching TRBD1. CDR3 length equals 16 residues. The V gene end was trimmed by 4 bases and the J gene end by 0 bases; junction bases not matched to a gene: 2. Germline CDR1 and CDR2: MNHEY and SMNVEV (reference sequence). The CDR3 bases are TGTGCCAGCAGTTGGGGACAGGCCTCTGGGGCCAACGTCCTGACTTTC. It encodes CASSWGQASGANVLTF.

The chain uses TRBV27 and TRBJ1-4, with D perhaps matching TRBD1 (5 bases). The CDR3 is 16 amino acids. Trimming removed 5 bases at V and 2 bases at J, with 15 bases between. Germline V gives CDR1 MNHEY, CDR2 SMNVEV (reference sequence). For the CDR3, the DNA is TGTGCCAGCAGTCCTCCCCCCGGGGGGACTAATGAAAAACTGTTTTTT. Protein product: CASSPPPGGTNEKLFF. Together with reference TRBV27 and TRBJ1-4, the CDR3 gives the full variable domain: EAQVTQNPRYLITVTGKKLTVTCSQNMNHEYMSWYRQDPGLGLRQIYYSMNVEVTDKGDVPEGYKVSRKEKRNFPLILESPSPNQTSLYFCASSPPPGGTNEKLFFGSGTQLSVL.

This clone was detected once. The chain joins TRBV28 to TRBJ1-3; TRBD1 is a possible D gene (6 bases). CDR1 and CDR2 from the germline V gene are MDHEN and SYDVKM. The ends were cut back, 7 bases at V and 4 bases at J, with 20 bases in the middle. This CDR3 comprises 16 residues. The CDR3 is CASTRGSGTFGNTIYF. In DNA, the CDR3 is TGTGCCAGCACCCGGGGCTCCGGGACATTCGGAAACACCATATATTTT.

This chain connects TRBV2 to TRBJ2-5; maybe TRBD2 (6 bases). The V end was cut by 4 bases, the J end by 5 bases, with 17 bases between. There are 15 residues in the CDR3. From germline, CDR1 is SNHLY and CDR2 FYNNEI. The CDR3 protein is CASSGEVNPPETQYF. CDR3 coding DNA: TGTGCCAGCAGTGGGGAGGTAAACCCCCCCGAGACCCAGTACTTC.

The rearrangement joins TRBV27 to TRBJ1-2; D perhaps matches TRBD1 (6 bases). This CDR3 is built from 14 residues. Trimming removed 4 bases from V and 4 bases from J, with 13 bases in between. CDR1 MNHEY and CDR2 SMNVEV come from the germline V gene (reference sequence). This chain's CDR3 is CASSSLTGSYGYTF. In nucleotides, the CDR3 is TGTGCCAGCAGTTCCCTCACAGGGTCCTATGGCTACACCTTC.

The rearrangement links TRBV11-2 to TRBJ2-7; TRBD1 matches at 10 bases. V gave up 5 bases and J gave up 1 base; unmatched junction bases: 11. This CDR3 has 17 residues. Germline V CDR1 and CDR2: SGHAT, FQNNGV. The CDR3, as DNA: TGTGCCAGCAGCCCCAACCGAGGACAGGGGGGATCCTACGAGCAGTACTTC. The encoded protein is CASSPNRGQGGSYEQYF.

The chain uses TRBV6-1 and TRBJ2-1; TRBD2 might be the D (5 bases). The CDR3 contains 13 residues. V lost 8 bases and J lost 9, with 17 bases in between. CDR1 MNHNS and CDR2 SASEGT come from the germline V gene. The CDR3 is CASSYILAAEQFF. In nucleotides, the CDR3 is TGTGCCAGCTCCTACATCCTAGCAGCTGAGCAGTTCTTC.

V and J are TRBV10-3 and TRBJ2-2; 8 nucleotides match TRBD2. CDR3 length equals 15 residues. Unmatched junction bases numbered 6, after V lost 4 bases and J lost 5 bases. CDR1 and CDR2 from the germline V gene are ENHRY and SYGVKD. CDR3 sequence: CAISGSGRRTGELFF. DNA for the CDR3: TGTGCCATCAGTGGGAGCGGGAGAAGGACCGGGGAGCTGTTTTTT.

The chain carries TRBV7-2 and TRBJ1-5, with D uncertain. The CDR3 loop spans 12 amino acids. CDR1 and CDR2 (germline): SGHTA, FQGNSA. Trimming took off 1 base at V and 11 bases at J, with 9 bases between the two ends. Here the CDR3 reads CASSLGSEAQHF. For the CDR3, the DNA is TGTGCCAGCAGCTTAGGATCCGAGGCCCAGCATTTT.

The V and J genes are TRBV6-1 and TRBJ2-3, with a tentative D call TRBD2 (5 bases). Germline loops: CDR1 MNHNS, CDR2 SASEGT. The CDR3 is made up of 14 amino acids. Trimming took 7 bases from V and 7 from J, leaving 18 bases between them. The CDR3 sequence is CASIAGVVGNTQYF. The CDR3 bases are TGTGCCAGCATCGCGGGTGTAGTGGGCAATACGCAGTATTTT.

The chain combines TRBV10-3 with TRBJ2-2, with D tentatively TRBD2 (6 bases). In germline, CDR1 is ENHRY, CDR2 SYGVKD. Trimming took off 3 bases at V and 3 bases at J, with 11 bases between the two ends. This CDR3 is 15 amino acids long. The CDR3, as DNA: TGTGCCATCAGTGACCGCGGCGGGGACACCGGGGAGCTGTTTTTT. Amino acids: CAISDRGGDTGELFF.

V and J are TRBV7-7 and TRBJ2-5; 7 bases align to TRBD1. Germline V gene lookup returns CDR1 SSHAT and CDR2 FNYEAQ (reference sequence). V lost 3 bases and J lost 1; bases outside the gene matches: 2. This CDR3 contains 14 residues. The CDR3 region has the DNA TGTGCCAGCAGCTTCACAGGGGCCCAAGAGACCCAGTACTTC. Encoded protein: CASSFTGAQETQYF.

The chain is built from TRBV6-1 and TRBJ1-5; tentatively, D is TRBD1 (5 bases). Trimming stripped 1 base from V and 6 bases from J, with 19 bases between. This CDR3 region has 17 residues. Per the germline V gene, CDR1 is MNHNS and CDR2 is SASEGT. The CDR3 reads CASSEGDRGYRGQPQHF. The CDR3, as DNA: TGTGCCAGCAGTGAAGGTGACAGAGGTTATAGAGGTCAGCCCCAGCATTTT.

J is TRBJ2-7 and V is TRBV7-3; 8 bases fit TRBD1. From germline, CDR1 is SGHTA and CDR2 FQGTGA. The CDR3 runs to 14 residues. The V gene end was trimmed by 3 bases and the J gene end by 5 bases; junction bases not matched to a gene: 6. The DNA of the CDR3 is TGTGCCAGCAGCTTCAGGGGGCGGGAAGACGAGCAGTACTTC. This gives the protein CASSFRGREDEQYF.

This chain uses TRBV4-2 with TRBJ2-7, with 9 bases fitting TRBD2. The CDR3 sequence is 16 residues long. CDR1 is LGHNA and CDR2 is YNFKEQ in the germline V gene. Trimming at V came to 0 bases and at J to 4 bases, leaving 7 bases not matched to a gene. In DNA, the CDR3 is TGTGCCAGCAGCCAAGACTCTAGCGGGATAGCGTACGAGCAGTACTTC. Encoded protein: CASSQDSSGIAYEQYF.

The rearrangement uses TRBV5-6 and TRBJ2-5; D possibly corresponds to TRBD1 (6 bases). V lost 2 bases and J lost 5, with 16 bases in between. Looked up from germline, CDR1 is SGHDT and CDR2 is YYEEEE. The CDR3 extends over 15 amino acids. CDR3: CASSFGPGARETQYF. CDR3 nucleotides: TGTGCCAGCAGCTTCGGCCCAGGGGCTCGGGAGACCCAGTACTTC.

The chain links TRBV6-1 to TRBJ2-1; 9 bases align to TRBD1. Germline trimming cut 8 bases from V and 8 bases from J; bases unmatched to any gene: 7. The CDR3 is made up of 13 amino acids. CDR1 and CDR2 from the germline V gene are MNHNS and SASEGT. The CDR3 DNA is TGTGCCAGCGGGAGGGACAGGGACGATGAGCAGTTCTTC. Translation: CASGRDRDDEQFF.

The J gene is TRBJ2-3, the V gene TRBV11-3; perhaps TRBD1 as D (5 bases). The V gene's germline CDR1 is SGHNT and CDR2 YENEEA. Between the trimmed V and J ends, which lost 5 bases and 5 bases, there was a span of 11 bases. The CDR3 runs to 13 residues. CDR3 bases: TGTGCCAGCAGCGGGAAGGGGATAGATACGCAGTATTTT. This encodes CASSGKGIDTQYF.

The gene calls are TRBV11-2 and TRBJ2-7, with 10 nucleotides matching TRBD1. The ends lost 5 bases at V and 3 bases at J; junction bases unmatched: 13. The CDR3 runs 17 residues. CDR1 is SGHAT, CDR2 FQNNGV, per germline. CDR3 loop: CASSVQQPGQGIYEQYF. The CDR3 DNA reads as TGTGCCAGCAGCGTGCAACAACCGGGACAGGGGATCTACGAGCAGTACTTC.

The V gene is TRBV5-1, the J gene TRBJ1-4, with TRBD1 identical over 10 bases. The germline gives CDR1 SGHRS, CDR2 YFSETQ. With V trimmed by 4 bases and J by 7 bases, 4 bases remained unmatched. The CDR3 is made up of 14 amino acids. This CDR3 is CASSRDRGGEKLFF. In nucleotides, the CDR3 is TGCGCCAGCAGCCGGGACAGGGGAGGTGAAAAACTGTTTTTT.